This T cell receptor (beta chain) comes out of a study of T cell clonotyping in hematopoietic cell transplantation. Study-wide results and caveats: CD4 and CD8 repertoire contributions could not be separated without sorting. After transplant, recipient diversity fell while pathologically expanded clonotypes grew through day 180.

Assay used: immunoSEQ multiplex PCR; TCRdb lists only in-frame clones, some missing. The sample lists 40,000 to 45,000 clones, less than 95% occurring once. Worth noting for this clone: Antigen: not known.

From germline, CDR1 is SGHVS and CDR2 FNYEAQ. The junction had 6 bases not matched to a gene; V was cut back by 4 bases and J by 6 bases. CDR3 size: 16 residues. This clonotype was sampled from a woman between 50 and 59 years old in good health. Some clones in this sample may be carry-over from other donors' samples. The chain carries TRBV7-6 and TRBJ2-3; 14 bases align to TRBD2. Sequenced: peripheral blood mononuclear cells. The CDR3 here is CASSSTSGGALDTQYF. CDR3 DNA: TGTGCCAGCAGCTCGACTAGCGGGGGGGCCCTCGATACGCAGTATTTT.